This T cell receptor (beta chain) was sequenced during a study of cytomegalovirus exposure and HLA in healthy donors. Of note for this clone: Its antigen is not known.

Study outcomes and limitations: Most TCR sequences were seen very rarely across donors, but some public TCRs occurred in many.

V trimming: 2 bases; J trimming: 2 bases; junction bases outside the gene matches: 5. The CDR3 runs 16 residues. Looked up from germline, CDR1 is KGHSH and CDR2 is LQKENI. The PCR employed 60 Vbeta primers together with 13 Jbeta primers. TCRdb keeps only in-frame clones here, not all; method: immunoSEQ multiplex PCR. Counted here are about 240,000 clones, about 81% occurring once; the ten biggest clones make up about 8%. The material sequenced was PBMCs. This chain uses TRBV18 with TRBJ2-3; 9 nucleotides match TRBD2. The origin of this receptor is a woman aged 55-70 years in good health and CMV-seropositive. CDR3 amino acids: CASSPALAGVTDTQYF. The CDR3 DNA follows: TGTGCCAGCTCACCAGCTTTAGCGGGAGTCACAGATACGCAGTATTTT.